The T cell receptor beta chain under discussion was sequenced for a study of OX40 agonist ivuxolimab in advanced cancers. Looking at the study overall: Cancers in dose escalation were hepatocellular, melanoma, renal cell and head and neck. Study results and limitations: CD8+ T cells showed, on average, more clonal expansion than CD4+ cells.

The CDR3 spans 14 residues. The V segment lost 9 bases and the J segment 0 bases; nucleotides outside the gene matches: 8. Germline CDR1 reads MNHEY; CDR2 reads SMNVEV (reference sequence). Comment on this clone: Its target is not known.

The assay was immunoSEQ multiplex PCR, and TCRdb's table has in-frame clones only and misses some. The sample lists tens of thousands of clones; roughly four fifths were seen once. Sequenced material: CD4+ or CD8+ T cells sorted from blood, taken in a trial of the OX40 agonist ivuxolimab. This clonotype originated in an adult with an advanced solid tumor such as melanoma, head and neck, liver or kidney cancer. V gene TRBV27 combines with J gene TRBJ2-7, with TRBD2 identical over 7 bases. The CDR3 DNA reads as TGTGCCAGTTACAGCCAGCGGGACTCCTACGAGCAGTACTTC. It translates to CASYSQRDSYEQYF.